This is a list of T cell receptor beta chains from one sample in a study of identifying expanded T cells in peripheral blood. Assay: immunoSEQ multiplex PCR; the TCRdb copy retains only in-frame clones and omits some. Of about 110,000 clones in the sample, 88% were seen once. The sequenced material came from blood. The origin of the receptors is a person aged 18 to 69 in good health. Each CDR3 is given with its conserved first and last residue. D genes are given only for firm matches. Expanded clones are given a class, and other clones once, few, many or no size at all.

v_gene: TRBV28; abundance: few; j_gene: TRBJ2-7; d_gene: NA; CDR3nt: TGTGCCAGCAGTTTATTGCGCGGGCCCAGGAGCTCCTACGAGCAGTACTTC; CDR3aa: CASSLLRGPRSSYEQYF
v_gene: TRBV29-1; abundance: NA; j_gene: TRBJ1-1; d_gene: TRBD1; CDR3nt: TGCAGCGTTGAAGACCCGACAGGGTTAGGTGGTAGAGCCACTGAAGCTTTCTTT; CDR3aa: CSVEDPTGLGGRATEAFF
v_gene: TRBV7-2; abundance: NA; j_gene: TRBJ1-5; d_gene: NA; CDR3nt: TGTGCCAGCAGCTTAGACAGGAATCAGCCCCAGCATTTT; CDR3aa: CASSLDRNQPQHF
v_gene: TRBV25-1; abundance: NA; j_gene: TRBJ2-7; d_gene: TRBD1; CDR3nt: TGTGCCAGCAGTGCGGACAGGGGTGCCTACGAGCAGTACTTC; CDR3aa: CASSADRGAYEQYF
v_gene: TRBV20-1; abundance: NA; j_gene: TRBJ2-5; d_gene: NA; CDR3nt: TGCAGTGCCGCACCTCTAGAGACCCAGTACTTC; CDR3aa: CSAAPLETQYF
v_gene: TRBV7-8; abundance: once; j_gene: TRBJ2-3; d_gene: TRBD1; CDR3nt: TGTGCCAGCAGCCTCAGACGGGACAGGGCACCAGATACGCAGTATTTT; CDR3aa: CASSLRRDRAPDTQYF
v_gene: TRBV7-2; abundance: NA; j_gene: TRBJ2-3; d_gene: TRBD2; CDR3nt: TGTGCCAGCAGCGGATCGGGACTAGCTCCGGATACGCAGTATTTT; CDR3aa: CASSGSGLAPDTQYF
v_gene: TRBV28; abundance: NA; j_gene: TRBJ1-4; d_gene: NA; CDR3nt: TGTGCCAGCAGTTTACCTGTGGGGAGGAATGAAAAACTGTTTTTT; CDR3aa: CASSLPVGRNEKLFF
v_gene: TRBV4-2; abundance: NA; j_gene: TRBJ2-7; d_gene: NA; CDR3nt: TGTGCCAGCAGCCAAGATGCGAGCGGCTACGAGCAGTACTTC; CDR3aa: CASSQDASGYEQYF
v_gene: TRBV7-7; abundance: NA; j_gene: TRBJ2-1; d_gene: NA; CDR3nt: TGTGCCAGCAGCTCCCAGGACGGCAATGAGCAGTTCTTC; CDR3aa: CASSSQDGNEQFF
v_gene: TRBV5-1; abundance: NA; j_gene: TRBJ1-6; d_gene: TRBD1; CDR3nt: TGCGCCAGCAGGGACGAACAGGGGCAAATAAGGTCACCCCTCCACTTT; CDR3aa: CASRDEQGQIRSPLHF
v_gene: TRBV18; abundance: NA; j_gene: TRBJ2-3; d_gene: NA; CDR3nt: TGTGCCAGCTCACCGGAGGTGGGGATAACAGATACGCAGTATTTT; CDR3aa: CASSPEVGITDTQYF
v_gene: TRBV5-1; abundance: once; j_gene: TRBJ1-2; d_gene: NA; CDR3nt: TGCGCCAGCAGCTTGGGAGGGGATGACTATGGCTACACCTTC; CDR3aa: CASSLGGDDYGYTF
v_gene: TRBV19; abundance: NA; j_gene: TRBJ2-2; d_gene: TRBD1; CDR3nt: TGTGCCAGTAGTATATCAGGGGGTCTGAACACCGGGGAGCTGTTTTTT; CDR3aa: CASSISGGLNTGELFF
v_gene: TRBV7-3; abundance: NA; j_gene: TRBJ1-3; d_gene: NA; CDR3nt: TGTGCCAGCAGCTTATGGCCTGGAAACACCATATATTTT; CDR3aa: CASSLWPGNTIYF
v_gene: TRBV7-8; abundance: NA; j_gene: TRBJ2-3; d_gene: NA; CDR3nt: TGTGCCAGCAGCCTCCAGGCGGGGAAGGGGTTCACAGATACGCAGTATTTT; CDR3aa: CASSLQAGKGFTDTQYF
v_gene: TRBV11-1; abundance: NA; j_gene: TRBJ2-7; d_gene: NA; CDR3nt: TGTGCCAGCAGCCGGGTCTCCTACGAGCAGTACTTC; CDR3aa: CASSRVSYEQYF
v_gene: TRBV29-1; abundance: NA; j_gene: TRBJ2-5; d_gene: NA; CDR3nt: TGCAGCGTTGTAACAGGGTTCGAGACCCAGTACTTC; CDR3aa: CSVVTGFETQYF
v_gene: TRBV5-6; abundance: NA; j_gene: TRBJ1-4; d_gene: NA; CDR3nt: TGTGCCAGCAGCTTGGACAGACTTAATGAAAAACTGTTTTTT; CDR3aa: CASSLDRLNEKLFF
v_gene: TRBV2; abundance: NA; j_gene: TRBJ2-1; d_gene: NA; CDR3nt: TGTGCCAGCACCGTGAGCGGGTCGAGCTCCTACAATGAGCAGTTCTTC; CDR3aa: CASTVSGSSSYNEQFF
v_gene: TRBV5-4; abundance: NA; j_gene: TRBJ2-3; d_gene: TRBD2; CDR3nt: TGTGCCAGCAGTCTGGGAGGGACTAGCGGGTTTAAGAGCACAGATACGCAGTATTTT; CDR3aa: CASSLGGTSGFKSTDTQYF
v_gene: TRBV19; abundance: few; j_gene: TRBJ2-1; d_gene: TRBD2; CDR3nt: TGTGCCAGTAGTAGGACTAGCGGGAGCTACAATGAGCAGTTCTTC; CDR3aa: CASSRTSGSYNEQFF
v_gene: TRBV9; abundance: NA; j_gene: TRBJ2-7; d_gene: TRBD2; CDR3nt: TGTGCCAGCAGCGTAGCTCAGGCTAGCGGCTACGAGCAGTACTTC; CDR3aa: CASSVAQASGYEQYF